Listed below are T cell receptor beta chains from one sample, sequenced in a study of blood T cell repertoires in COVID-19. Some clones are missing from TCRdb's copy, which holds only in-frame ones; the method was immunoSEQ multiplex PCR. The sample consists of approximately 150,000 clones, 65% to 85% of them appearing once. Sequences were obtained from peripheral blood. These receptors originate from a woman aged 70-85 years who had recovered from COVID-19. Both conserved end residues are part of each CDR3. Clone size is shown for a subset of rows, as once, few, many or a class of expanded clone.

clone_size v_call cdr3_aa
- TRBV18 CASSRTDRVHEQYF
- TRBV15 CATSRVGTPHNEQFF
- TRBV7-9 CASSLAPGLKHPNEQFF
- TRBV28 CASSLSSGGGDQPQHF
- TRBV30 CARRVSGNTIYF
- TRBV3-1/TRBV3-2 CASRPAGQAGGYTF
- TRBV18 CASSPRLAGGPYEQYF
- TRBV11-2 CASSRAGRVLSGETQYF
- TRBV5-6 CASSPELDNEQFF
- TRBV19 CASSQTGTGELFF
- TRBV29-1 CSVAGLYAGEAFF
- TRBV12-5 CASGLFALEPPYEQYF
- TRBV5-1 CASSLEADTAYF
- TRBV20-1 CSARGGVGYTF
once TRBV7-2 CASSNREGWSNQPQHF
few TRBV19 CASSPGTGGVVREPQHF
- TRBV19 CASSTRLAGSDTQYF
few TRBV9 CASSVEARNYGYTF
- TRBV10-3 CAIRLQGRTEAFF
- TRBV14 CASSQDGPVNTEAFF
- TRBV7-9 CATAPGYRGNTEAFF
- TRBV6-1 CASSEALRGSATYEQYF
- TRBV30 CAWGGQYNQPQHF
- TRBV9 CASSVGGGGGPTDTQYF
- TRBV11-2 CASSLVRGGGFF
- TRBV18 CASSPLGLANEKLFF
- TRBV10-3 CAISGGGDEQYF
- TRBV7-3 CASSLGPSTDTQYF
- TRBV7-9 CASSPRRTSGGAHTGELFF
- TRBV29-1 CSVSTQGAAYEQYF
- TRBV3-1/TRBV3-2 CASSHHGGNQPQHF
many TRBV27 CASSPNMGQSSYEQYF
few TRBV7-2 CASTSSSNQPQHF
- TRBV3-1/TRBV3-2 CASSRTSGLELFF
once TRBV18 CASSPPSGPGAGPQHF
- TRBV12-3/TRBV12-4 CASSPGGDIQYF
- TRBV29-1 CSVEIFGQGPWGQFF
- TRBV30 CAWSPRQGFLVGQFF
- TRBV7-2 CASSFTGGSWAQYF
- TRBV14 CASSPGLGLDTQYF
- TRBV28 CASTRRGGRGVGNTIYF
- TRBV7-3 CASSPGLAGDEQYF
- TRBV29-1 CSVVGGNNYGYTF
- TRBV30 CAWSFGGSYEQYF
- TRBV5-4 CASSLGGASGNTIYF
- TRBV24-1 CATSDPGGAGGRETQYF
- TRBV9 CASSPRAGGGLMDTEAFF
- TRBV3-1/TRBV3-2 CASSHAPGLGYGYTF
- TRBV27 CASSLREGSQGGPEAFF
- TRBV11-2 CASTPGSGNYEQYF
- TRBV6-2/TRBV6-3 CASSHRDRLPEAFF
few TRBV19 CASTAPGGGYTF
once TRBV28 CASSGRPGLWDGYTF
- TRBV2 CASSGQGNEKLFF
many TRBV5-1 CASSPTHSGANVLTF